The entry that follows covers one T cell receptor (beta chain) sequence. The antigen is unknown. Germline lookup yields CDR1 SNHLY and CDR2 FYNNEI. Trimming took off 4 bases at V and 3 bases at J, with 3 bases between the two ends. This CDR3 is 11 amino acids long. The primer mix had 60 Vbeta and 13 Jbeta primers. Repertoires were generated with immunoSEQ multiplex PCR, while TCRdb's copy carries only in-frame clones and drops some. The table has almost 200,000 clones, 79% seen once; the top ten hold 4.4%. The data are from a study of cytomegalovirus exposure and HLA in healthy donors. Study-level points and caveats: Some TCR beta chains (about 180 of them) were listed as cytomegalovirus-associated.

Material for sequencing was PBMCs. The chain uses TRBV2 and TRBJ2-5; unclear D gene. The TCR was taken from a woman aged 30 to 39 in good health and CMV-seropositive. The CDR3 nucleotides are TGTGCCAGCAGTGTAGAAGAGACCCAGTACTTC. Protein: CASSVEETQYF.